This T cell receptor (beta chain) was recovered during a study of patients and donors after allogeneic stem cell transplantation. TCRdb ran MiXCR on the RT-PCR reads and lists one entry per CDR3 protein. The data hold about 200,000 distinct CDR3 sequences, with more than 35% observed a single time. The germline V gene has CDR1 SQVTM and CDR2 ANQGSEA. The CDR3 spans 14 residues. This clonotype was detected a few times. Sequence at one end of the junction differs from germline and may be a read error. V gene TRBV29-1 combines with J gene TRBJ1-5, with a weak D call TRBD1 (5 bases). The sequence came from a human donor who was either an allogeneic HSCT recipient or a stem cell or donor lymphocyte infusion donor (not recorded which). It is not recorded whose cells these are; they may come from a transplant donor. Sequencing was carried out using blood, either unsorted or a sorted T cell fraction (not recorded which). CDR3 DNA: TGCAGCGTTCCTCTCGGGGGTTTCAATCAGCCCCAGCATTTC. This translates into CSVPLGGFNQPQHF.